Listed below are T cell receptor beta chains from one sample, sequenced in a study of blood T cell repertoires in COVID-19. Measured with immunoSEQ multiplex PCR; TCRdb has only the in-frame clones, and not every one. Of 250,000 to 300,000 clones listed, about nine tenths were seen once; the top ten hold under 15%. The sequencing sample was made of peripheral blood. The receptors here all came from an older woman with acute or convalescent COVID-19. The CDR3 runs from the conserved cysteine through the conserved F or W. The order of the fields is clone size, D gene, V gene, J gene, CDR3 protein, CDR3 DNA. A D gene is named only where the DNA matches it firmly. The size of a clone is reported for some rows only, either as once, few or many, or as a class for expanded clones.

-	TRBD1	TRBV28	TRBJ2-7	CASKAGGSYEQYF	TGTGCCAGCAAGGCAGGGGGTTCCTACGAGCAGTACTTC
-	TRBD1	TRBV4-3	TRBJ2-7	CASTAGTGSSYEQYF	TGCGCCAGCACCGCCGGGACAGGGAGCTCCTACGAGCAGTACTTC
-	TRBD1	TRBV11-2	TRBJ1-2	CASSLGQGARGYTF	TGTGCCAGCAGCTTGGGACAGGGGGCGCGTGGCTACACCTTC
-	TRBD1	TRBV18	TRBJ2-5	CASQLEGQGGETQYF	TGTGCCAGCCAGCTTGAAGGACAGGGCGGTGAGACCCAGTACTTC
-	TRBD2	TRBV2	TRBJ2-3	CASSPPGGSTDTQYF	TGTGCCAGCAGTCCCCCCGGGGGGTCAACAGATACGCAGTATTTT
-	-	TRBV15	TRBJ1-1	CATSRGKNGENTEAFF	TGTGCCACCAGCAGAGGTAAAAACGGGGAGAACACTGAAGCTTTCTTT
-	-	TRBV7-9	TRBJ1-1	CASSLSGGNTEAFF	TGTGCCAGCAGCTTGAGTGGCGGGAACACTGAAGCTTTCTTT
-	TRBD1	TRBV6-5	TRBJ1-2	CASIPRTGFGGYTF	TGTGCCAGCATCCCTCGGACAGGGTTCGGTGGCTACACCTTC
-	TRBD2	TRBV18	TRBJ2-3	CASSPPSSGGGNTQYF	TGTGCCAGCTCACCTCCGTCTAGCGGGGGGGGAAATACGCAGTATTTT
-	TRBD1	TRBV6-2/TRBV6-3	TRBJ1-4	CASSYGGTGDEKLFF	TGTGCCAGCAGTTACGGTGGGACAGGGGACGAAAAACTGTTTTTT
-	TRBD1	TRBV29-1	TRBJ1-2	CSVDDSGQRSDGYTF	TGCAGCGTTGATGATTCGGGACAGAGAAGCGATGGCTACACCTTC
-	-	TRBV28	TRBJ1-2	CASIEQGYLNYGYTF	TGTGCCAGCATCGAGCAGGGTTACTTGAACTATGGCTACACCTTC
-	-	TRBV12-3/TRBV12-4	TRBJ1-1	CASIVGGTEAFF	TGTGCCAGCATTGTGGGGGGCACTGAAGCTTTCTTT
few	-	TRBV5-1	TRBJ2-2	CASSSTATNTGELFF	TGCGCCAGCAGCTCGACAGCAACGAACACCGGGGAGCTGTTTTTT
-	TRBD1	TRBV5-1	TRBJ2-7	CASSPGGTGTPYEQYF	TGCGCCAGCAGCCCGGGTGGGACAGGGACTCCCTACGAGCAGTACTTC
-	-	TRBV29-1	TRBJ1-1	CSGQLNTEAFF	TGCAGCGGGCAATTGAACACTGAAGCTTTCTTT
-	TRBD1	TRBV7-9	TRBJ1-4	CASSDRLDREKLFF	TGTGCCAGCAGCGACCGATTGGACAGGGAAAAACTGTTTTTT
-	-	TRBV7-3	TRBJ1-1	CASSSRQRNTEAFF	TGTGCCAGCAGCTCCCGACAGAGGAACACTGAAGCTTTCTTT
-	-	TRBV6-2/TRBV6-3	TRBJ1-2	CASSYPGGIRAYGYTF	TGTGCCAGCAGTTACCCAGGAGGGATTAGGGCCTATGGCTACACCTTC
-	-	TRBV20-1	TRBJ2-7	CSARDYIEQYF	TGCAGTGCTAGAGACTATATCGAGCAGTACTTC
-	TRBD1	TRBV27	TRBJ1-2	CASSIRTGDNYGYTF	TGTGCCAGCAGTATCCGGACAGGGGATAACTATGGCTACACCTTC
-	TRBD1	TRBV18	TRBJ1-6	CASSAGGQGNSPLHF	TGTGCCAGCTCAGCGGGTGGACAGGGAAATTCACCCCTCCACTTT
-	TRBD2	TRBV7-2	TRBJ2-2	CASSGRGGHTGELFF	TGTGCCAGCAGCGGGCGCGGGGGACACACCGGGGAGCTGTTTTTT
-	-	TRBV28	TRBJ2-7	CASSYDRINYEQYF	TGTGCCAGCAGTTACGACAGGATCAACTACGAGCAGTACTTC
once	TRBD1	TRBV3-1/TRBV3-2	TRBJ1-5	CASSLGQGTIRNQPQHF	TGTGCCAGCAGCCTGGGACAGGGGACTATTCGCAATCAGCCCCAGCATTTT
once	-	TRBV11-3	TRBJ2-2	CASRPQTNTGELFF	TGTGCCAGCAGACCACAGACGAACACCGGGGAGCTGTTTTTT